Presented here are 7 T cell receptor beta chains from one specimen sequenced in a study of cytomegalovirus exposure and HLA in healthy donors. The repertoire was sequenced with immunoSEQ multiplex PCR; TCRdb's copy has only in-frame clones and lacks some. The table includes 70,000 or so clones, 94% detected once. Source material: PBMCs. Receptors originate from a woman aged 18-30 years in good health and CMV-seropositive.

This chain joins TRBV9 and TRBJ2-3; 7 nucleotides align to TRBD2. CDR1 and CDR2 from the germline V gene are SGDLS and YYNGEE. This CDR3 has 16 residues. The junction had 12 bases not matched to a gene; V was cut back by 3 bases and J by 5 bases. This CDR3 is CASSAIGAGEVDTQYF. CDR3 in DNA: TGTGCCAGCAGCGCAATCGGGGCGGGAGAGGTAGATACGCAGTATTTT.

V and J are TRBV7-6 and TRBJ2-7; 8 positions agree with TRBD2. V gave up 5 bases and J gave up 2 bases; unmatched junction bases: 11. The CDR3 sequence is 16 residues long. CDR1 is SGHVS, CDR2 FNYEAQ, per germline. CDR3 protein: CASSPTRSGSTYEQYF. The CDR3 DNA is TGTGCCAGCAGCCCCACGAGAAGCGGGAGCACCTACGAGCAGTACTTC.

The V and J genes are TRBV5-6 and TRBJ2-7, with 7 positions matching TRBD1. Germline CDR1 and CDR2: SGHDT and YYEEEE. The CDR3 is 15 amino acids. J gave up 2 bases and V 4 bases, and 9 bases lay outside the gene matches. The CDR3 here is CASSGDRDGPYEQYF. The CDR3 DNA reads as TGTGCCAGCAGCGGAGACAGGGATGGCCCCTACGAGCAGTACTTC. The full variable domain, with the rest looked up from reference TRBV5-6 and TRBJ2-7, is DAGVTQSPTHLIKTRGQQVTLRCSPKSGHDTVSWYQQALGQGPQFIFQYYEEEERQRGNFPDRFSGHQFPNYSSELNVNALLLGDSALYLCASSGDRDGPYEQYFGPGTRLTVT.

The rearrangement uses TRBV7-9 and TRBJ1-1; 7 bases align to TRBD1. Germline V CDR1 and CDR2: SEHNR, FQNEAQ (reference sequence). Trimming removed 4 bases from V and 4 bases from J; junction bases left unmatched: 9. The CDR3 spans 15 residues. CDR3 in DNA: TGTGCCAGCAGCTCACTAGACAGGGTCCCCACTGAAGCTTTCTTT. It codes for CASSSLDRVPTEAFF.

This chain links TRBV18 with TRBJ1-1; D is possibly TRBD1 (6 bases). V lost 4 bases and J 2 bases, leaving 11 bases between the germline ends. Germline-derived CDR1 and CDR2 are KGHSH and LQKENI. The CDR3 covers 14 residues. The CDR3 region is CASSLSGDNTEAFF. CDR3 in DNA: TGTGCCAGCTCACTGTCAGGGGATAACACTGAAGCTTTCTTT.

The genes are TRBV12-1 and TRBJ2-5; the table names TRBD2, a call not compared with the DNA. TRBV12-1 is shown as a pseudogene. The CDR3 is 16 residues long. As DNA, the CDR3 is TGTGCCAGCAGCTCGTGGACTAGCGGCGTCCAAGAGACCCAGTACTTC. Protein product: CASSSWTSGVQETQYF.

The CDR3 reads CASSSLGVGGGGETEAFF. CDR3 nucleotides: TGTGCCAGCAGCTCCCTGGGGGTGGGGGGCGGGGGGGAGACTGAAGCTTTCTTT. The chain couples TRBV27 to TRBJ1-1, with D possibly matching TRBD1 (6 bases). V gave up 6 bases and J gave up 5 bases, with 28 bases separating them. This CDR3 is built from 18 residues. Germline CDR1 MNHEY, CDR2 SMNVEV (reference sequence).